This is a list of T cell receptor beta chains from one sample in a study of blood T cell repertoires in COVID-19. TCRdb's copy holds only in-frame clones and misses some; the assay was immunoSEQ multiplex PCR. The data hold around 300,000 clones, with less than 90% observed a single time. The material sequenced was PBMCs or T cells enriched from blood (not recorded which). The receptors here all came from a woman aged 50 to 60 who had recovered from COVID-19. Each CDR3 is given with its conserved first and last residue. The D gene is left open where the match is weak. Rows give clone size only sometimes, using once, few, many, or a class for an expanded clone.

D: -
J: TRBJ1-5
length: 15
V: TRBV9
size: -
DNA: TGTGCCAGCAGCGTAGGGACAAATAGCAATCAGCCCCAGCATTTT
CDR3: CASSVGTNSNQPQHF

D: TRBD1
J: TRBJ1-2
length: 12
V: TRBV28
size: -
DNA: TGTGCCAGCAACCGACAGGGTAGTGGCTACACCTTC
CDR3: CASNRQGSGYTF

D: TRBD1
J: TRBJ2-7
length: 15
V: TRBV5-1
size: -
DNA: TGCGCCAGCAGCTTTAACCCGGGACAGGGAAGCGAGCAGTACTTC
CDR3: CASSFNPGQGSEQYF

D: TRBD1
J: TRBJ1-2
length: 14
V: TRBV5-6
size: -
DNA: TGTGCCAGCAGTTCGGACAGGGGGGTCTCTGGCTACACCTTC
CDR3: CASSSDRGVSGYTF

D: -
J: TRBJ2-4
length: 17
V: TRBV9
size: -
DNA: TGTGCCAGCAGCGTAGGAGGAGGGCTTCTAGCCAAAAACATTCAGTACTTC
CDR3: CASSVGGGLLAKNIQYF

D: -
J: TRBJ1-2
length: 16
V: TRBV6-4
size: few
DNA: TGTGCCAGCAGTGACTCGAATCAGGACAATATCTATGGCTACACCTTC
CDR3: CASSDSNQDNIYGYTF

D: TRBD1
J: TRBJ1-2
length: 20
V: TRBV6-1
size: -
DNA: TGTGCCAGCAGTGAAGCGCGTAGAAGACAGGGTATTCCACCCCTCTATGGCTACACCTTC
CDR3: CASSEARRRQGIPPLYGYTF

D: -
J: TRBJ2-1
length: 14
V: TRBV18
size: -
DNA: TGTGCCAGCTTGGGGACATATTCCTACAATGAGCAGTTCTTC
CDR3: CASLGTYSYNEQFF

D: -
J: TRBJ1-5
length: 16
V: TRBV4-3
size: -
DNA: TGCGCCAGCAGCCAAGATTACAGTTATAGCAATCAGCCCCAGCATTTT
CDR3: CASSQDYSYSNQPQHF

D: TRBD2
J: TRBJ2-3
length: 15
V: TRBV5-4
size: -
DNA: TGTGCCAGCAGCCCTAGCGGGAGGAGCACAGATACGCAGTATTTT
CDR3: CASSPSGRSTDTQYF

D: TRBD1
J: TRBJ1-1
length: 15
V: TRBV18
size: -
DNA: TGTGCCAGCTCACCGGACAGGGCGAAGAACACTGAAGCTTTCTTT
CDR3: CASSPDRAKNTEAFF

D: TRBD1
J: TRBJ1-6
length: 14
V: TRBV5-1
size: -
DNA: TGCGCCAGCAGCCTCGGGACAGGAAATTCACCCCTCCACTTT
CDR3: CASSLGTGNSPLHF

D: -
J: TRBJ1-5
length: 16
V: TRBV7-6
size: -
DNA: TGTGCCAGCAGCTTACGGTCCGGGAGTGGCAATCAGCCCCAGCATTTT
CDR3: CASSLRSGSGNQPQHF

D: -
J: TRBJ1-5
length: 15
V: TRBV20-1
size: -
DNA: TGCAGTGCTAGTCTGGGCCCTTTTGTCAATCAGCCCCAGCATTTT
CDR3: CSASLGPFVNQPQHF

D: TRBD2
J: TRBJ2-3
length: 15
V: TRBV5-1
size: -
DNA: TGCGCCAGCAGCTTTAACGGGAGGAGCACAGATACGCAGTATTTT
CDR3: CASSFNGRSTDTQYF